This T cell receptor beta chain was retrieved from a study of regulatory T cells in long-lasting Graves disease (dated by TCRdb to the early 2020s). As for the study more broadly: To count as having persistent Graves' disease, a patient had to have received antithyroid drug treatment for over 5 years with TSH receptor autoantibodies remaining persistently positive. TCR sequencing covered around 13 persistent and around 20 newly diagnosed Graves' disease patients, approximately 33 samples in total. Persistent Graves' disease patients in the clinical cohort had taken antithyroid drugs for around 11 years on average. Persistent Graves' disease patients were compared with newly diagnosed Graves' disease patients by peripheral blood TCR sequencing and RNA sequencing. The study was conducted in China and was registered as a clinical trial. Here is what the overall study found, with its caveats: Compared with newly diagnosed patients, patients with persistent Graves' disease had lower TCR Shannon entropy and fewer highly expanded clones, which suggests clonal expansion. The authors noted that the small sample size was a limitation that may lower accuracy. A larger number of public clonotypes was shared among persistent patients (approximately 3,000) than among newly diagnosed patients (approximately 1,000). Preferential use of TRBV28, TRBJ1-2 and TRBJ2-5 was observed in persistent disease, whereas TRBV20-1 and TRBJ2-1 were favored in newly diagnosed disease. Only peripheral blood was studied, because thyroid tissue, the primary lesion, was inaccessible. Only the TCR beta chain was sequenced and analyzed.

Including the terminal cysteine and phenylalanine, the CDR3 comprises 14 residues. Only CDR3 DNA remains: 42 bases, in frame from the first base. The trim is 5 bases for V and 7 bases for J, with a gap of 21 bases between the germline ends. In the germline V gene (reference sequence), CDR1 corresponds to DFQATT and CDR2 to SNEGSKA. Worth noting for this clonotype: It has no known antigen specificity. Per-nucleotide qualities are absent, and no much larger clonotype sits a single base away.

The protocol used for the library was multiplex PCR. The instrument was an Illumina HiSeq 4000. CDR3 regions were amplified by Arm-PCR with iRepertoire HTBI primers to construct TCR beta libraries. Gel purification was performed on PCR products prior to sequencing. The paper's data handling went like this. Gene usage analysis of CDR3 amino acid clonotypes relied on the 60 or so TRBV and 14 TRBJ segments identified across samples. COPE and FqMerger were used to merge the filtered high-quality paired reads into contigs. BLAST was used to align contigs to IMGT TRBV, TRBD and TRBJ reference genes, and CDR3 was defined according to IMGT. Clonotypes above 0.1% frequency were classified as highly expanded clones. Repertoire diversity was measured by Shannon entropy, and V-J evenness by the Gini coefficient. A clonotype found in more than one individual was treated as public. TCRdb passed the public sequencing reads through fastp at Q25 and MiXCR, retaining productive beta sequences. All rows with the same CDR3 protein become a single entry with the most common DNA and genes. The V and J calls were not made by the authors but by TCRdb's processing. This sample has 400,000 or so distinct CDR3 sequences in its table, and 20% to 25% of those were observed once. Roughly a quarter of the sample rests with the top ten.

The label giving this sample's time point can be read as: persistent/refractory GD, antithyroid drugs over 5 years with positive TRAb. For both TCR sequencing and RNA sequencing, RNA was extracted from PBMCs using TRIzol. The diagnosis of Graves' disease was made according to American Thyroid Association guidelines. Patients were recruited from an endocrinology department in Xi'an, China. From each patient, 7.5 to 9.5 milliliters of peripheral blood was collected into an EDTA anticoagulant tube. Ficoll Paque Plus density gradient separation was used to isolate PBMCs, and no additional T cell sorting was done. An Agilent 2100 Bioanalyzer and agarose gel were used to check RNA quality, while a NanoDrop 2000 measured RNA concentration.

The chain employs TRBV20-1 and TRBJ2-7; a tentative D match to TRBD2 spans 5 bases. This material consisted of peripheral blood mononuclear cells (PBMCs), taken when the disease was refractory, from a patient treated with antithyroid drugs. The receptor was derived from a female donor with Graves disease. The CDR3 protein sequence reads: CSAPSREWVREQYF. The sequenced DNA: TGCAGTGCTCCGTCAAGGGAGTGGGTAAGGGAGCAGTACTTC.